The next 5 T cell receptor beta chains were all read from a single sample in a study of T cell responses to AZD1222 COVID-19 vaccine. The table came from immunoSEQ multiplex PCR; TCRdb's copy has only in-frame clones and leaves some out. The table shows approximately 35,000 clones, with about 88% occurring only once. This specimen was peripheral blood, taken on day 0 of AZD1222 vaccination. Receptors were obtained from an adult in good health.

The chain joins TRBV6-1 to TRBJ1-6; D uncertain. The CDR3 sequence is 16 residues long. CDR1 is MNHNS, CDR2 SASEGT, per germline. The ends were cut back, 2 bases at V and 4 bases at J, with 12 bases in the middle. The CDR3 spells CASSEKGGIYNSPLHF. In DNA form, the CDR3 reads TGTGCCAGCAGTGAAAAGGGTGGAATATATAATTCACCCCTCCACTTT.

The rearrangement uses TRBV27 and TRBJ2-1, with 7 bases that match TRBD2. In germline, CDR1 is MNHEY, CDR2 SMNVEV (reference sequence). V trimming: 7 bases; J trimming: 6 bases; junction bases outside the gene matches: 6. This CDR3 has 13 residues. The CDR3 spells CASTDRGVNEQFF. DNA for the CDR3: TGTGCCAGCACTGATCGGGGGGTCAATGAGCAGTTCTTC.

V and J are TRBV29-1 and TRBJ1-2, with 10 bases aligning to TRBD1. V was pared by 3 bases and J by 8 bases, with 6 bases of the junction left unmatched. This CDR3 spans 13 amino acids. CDR1 and CDR2 from the germline V gene are SQVTM and ANQGSEA. Written as DNA, the CDR3 is TGCAGCGTTGAGGATAGGGACAGGGGAGGCTACACCTTC. Translated, it gives CSVEDRDRGGYTF.

V is TRBV30 and J is TRBJ1-5; 7 nucleotides agree with TRBD1. The CDR3 has 13 residues. In germline, CDR1 is GTSNPN, CDR2 SVGIG (reference sequence). Trimming removed 5 bases from V and 4 bases from J; junction bases left unmatched: 5. The CDR3 region has the DNA TGTGCCTGGGCCGGGACAGTTAATCAGCCCCAGCATTTT. It encodes CAWAGTVNQPQHF.

The V call is TRBV28, the J call TRBJ1-4; D uncertain. This CDR3 has 15 residues. The germline gives CDR1 MDHEN, CDR2 SYDVKM. The V and J ends lost 5 bases and 4 bases respectively, with 14 bases between them. The CDR3 bases are TGTGCCAGCAGTCTTAACACAGCGAGTAATGAAAAACTGTTTTTT. Protein sequence: CASSLNTASNEKLFF. Variable domain in full (rest from reference TRBV28 and TRBJ1-4): DVKVTQSSRYLVKRTGEKVFLECVQDMDHENMFWYRQDPGLGLRLIYFSYDVKMKEKGDIPEGYSVSREKKERFSLILESASTNQTSMYLCASSLNTASNEKLFFGSGTQLSVL.